This T cell receptor beta chain is drawn from a study of blood T cell repertoires in COVID-19. In the study overall: The samples span acute and convalescent COVID-19 from the United States, Italy and Spain. PBMCs, B-cell-depleted T cells, or T cells were the source of the cDNA or gDNA that made up the material.

CDR3 size: 13 residues. With V trimmed by 6 bases and J by 5 bases, 6 bases remained unmatched. Authors' analysis steps: Scientists estimated how many nucleated cells there were by amplifying reference gene primers. Using immunoSEQ multiplex PCR, the repertoire was profiled, and TCRdb retains in-frame clones only, with some absent. Clone size and V and J calls were adopted from that table, with D and trimming inferred from the DNA. The repertoire consists of 55,000 to 95,000 clones, with roughly 81% occurring once and the leading ten covering 20%. The sequencing sample was made of peripheral blood. The sequence was collected from a woman in her 70s with acute or convalescent COVID-19. V usage is TRBV12-3 or TRBV12-4 and J usage is TRBJ1-2; 7 bases match TRBD1. The CDR3 coding sequence is TGTGCCAGCAGCTCCGACAGGGAGTATGGCTACACCTTC. As protein: CASSSDREYGYTF.